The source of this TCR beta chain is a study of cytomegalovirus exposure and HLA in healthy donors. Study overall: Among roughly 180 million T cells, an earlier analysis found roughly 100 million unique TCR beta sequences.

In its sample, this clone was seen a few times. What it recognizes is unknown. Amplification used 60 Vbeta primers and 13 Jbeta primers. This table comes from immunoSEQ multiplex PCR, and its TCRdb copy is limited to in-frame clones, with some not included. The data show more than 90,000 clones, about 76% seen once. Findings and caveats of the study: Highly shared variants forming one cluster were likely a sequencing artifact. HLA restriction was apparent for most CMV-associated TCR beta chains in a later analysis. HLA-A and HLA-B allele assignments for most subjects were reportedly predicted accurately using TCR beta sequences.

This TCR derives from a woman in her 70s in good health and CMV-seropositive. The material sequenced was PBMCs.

Written as DNA, the CDR3 is TGTGCCAGCAGCCAAGCCGGGACTAGTTATTACGAGCAGTACTTC. Translated: CASSQAGTSYYEQYF. The chain is built from TRBV14 and TRBJ2-7, with 8 positions matching TRBD2. Looked up from germline, CDR1 is SGHDN and CDR2 is FVKESK. This CDR3 has 15 amino acids. The junction had 6 bases not matched to a gene; V was cut back by 1 base and J by 4 bases.